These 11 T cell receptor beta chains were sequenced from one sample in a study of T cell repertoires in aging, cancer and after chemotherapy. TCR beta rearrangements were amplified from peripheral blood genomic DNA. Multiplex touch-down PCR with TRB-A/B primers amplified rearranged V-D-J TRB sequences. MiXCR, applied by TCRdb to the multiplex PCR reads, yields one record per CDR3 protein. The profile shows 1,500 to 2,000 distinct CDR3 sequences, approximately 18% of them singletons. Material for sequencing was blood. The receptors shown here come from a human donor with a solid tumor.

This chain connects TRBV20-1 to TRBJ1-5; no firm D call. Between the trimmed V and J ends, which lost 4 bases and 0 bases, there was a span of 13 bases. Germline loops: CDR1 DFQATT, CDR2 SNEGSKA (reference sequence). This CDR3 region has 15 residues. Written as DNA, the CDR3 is TGCAGTGCTACAAAAGACCGCAATAGCAATCAGCCCCAGCATTTT. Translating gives CSATKDRNSNQPQHF.

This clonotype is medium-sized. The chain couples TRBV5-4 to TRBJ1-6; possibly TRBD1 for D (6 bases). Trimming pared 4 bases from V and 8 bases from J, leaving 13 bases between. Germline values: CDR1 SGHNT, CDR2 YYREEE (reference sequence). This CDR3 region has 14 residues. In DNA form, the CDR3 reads TGTGCCAGCAGCGGGACACTGTCTGATTCACCCCTCCACTTT. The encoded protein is CASSGTLSDSPLHF.

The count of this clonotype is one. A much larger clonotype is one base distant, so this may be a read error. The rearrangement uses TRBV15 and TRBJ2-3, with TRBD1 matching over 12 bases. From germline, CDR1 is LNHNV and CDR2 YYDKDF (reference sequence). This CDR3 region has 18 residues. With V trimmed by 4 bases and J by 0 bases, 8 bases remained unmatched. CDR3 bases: TGTGCCACCAGCATAGGGACAGGGGGCCACCATAGCACAGATACGCAGTATTTT. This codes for CATSIGTGGHHSTDTQYF.

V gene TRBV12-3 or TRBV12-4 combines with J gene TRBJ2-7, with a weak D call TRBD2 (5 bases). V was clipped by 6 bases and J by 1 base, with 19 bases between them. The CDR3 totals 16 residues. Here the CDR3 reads CASSPRPAAGSYEQYF. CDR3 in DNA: TGTGCCAGCAGCCCCAGACCAGCGGCTGGATCCTACGAGCAGTACTTC.

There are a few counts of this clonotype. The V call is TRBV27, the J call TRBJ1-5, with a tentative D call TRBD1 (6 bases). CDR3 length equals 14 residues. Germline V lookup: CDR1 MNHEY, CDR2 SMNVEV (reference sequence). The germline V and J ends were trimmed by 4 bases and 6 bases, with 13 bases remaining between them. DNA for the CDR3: TGTGCCAGCAGTTCTCAGGGGTCCGGTCAGCCCCAGCATTTT. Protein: CASSSQGSGQPQHF.

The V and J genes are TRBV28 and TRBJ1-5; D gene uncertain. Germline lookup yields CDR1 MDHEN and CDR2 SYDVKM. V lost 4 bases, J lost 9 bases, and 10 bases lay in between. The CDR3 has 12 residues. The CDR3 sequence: CASSYLRLPQHF. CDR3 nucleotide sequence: TGTGCCAGCAGTTATCTCCGGCTGCCCCAGCATTTT.

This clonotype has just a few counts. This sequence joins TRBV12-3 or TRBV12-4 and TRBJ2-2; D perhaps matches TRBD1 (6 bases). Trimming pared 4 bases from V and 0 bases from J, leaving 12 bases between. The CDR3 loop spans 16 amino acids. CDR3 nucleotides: TGTGCCAGCAGTTCGAAACAGGGCTCGAACACCGGGGAGCTGTTTTTT. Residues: CASSSKQGSNTGELFF.

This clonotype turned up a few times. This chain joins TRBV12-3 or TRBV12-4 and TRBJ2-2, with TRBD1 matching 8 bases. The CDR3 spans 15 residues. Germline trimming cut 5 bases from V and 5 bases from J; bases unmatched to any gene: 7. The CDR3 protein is CASSPTGGKTGELFF. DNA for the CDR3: TGTGCCAGCAGTCCAACAGGGGGAAAGACCGGGGAGCTGTTTTTT.

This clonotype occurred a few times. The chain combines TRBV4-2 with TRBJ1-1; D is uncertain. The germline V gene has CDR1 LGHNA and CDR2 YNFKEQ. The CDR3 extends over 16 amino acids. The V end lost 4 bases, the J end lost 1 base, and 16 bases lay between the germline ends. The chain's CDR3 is CASSPVVVQANTEAFF. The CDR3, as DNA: TGTGCCAGCAGCCCCGTCGTCGTGCAGGCGAACACTGAAGCTTTCTTT.

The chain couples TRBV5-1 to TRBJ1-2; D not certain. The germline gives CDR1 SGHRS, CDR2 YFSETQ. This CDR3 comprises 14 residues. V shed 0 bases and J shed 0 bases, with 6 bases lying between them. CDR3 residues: CASSLEPANYGYTF. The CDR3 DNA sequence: TGCGCCAGCAGCTTGGAGCCAGCTAACTATGGCTACACCTTC.

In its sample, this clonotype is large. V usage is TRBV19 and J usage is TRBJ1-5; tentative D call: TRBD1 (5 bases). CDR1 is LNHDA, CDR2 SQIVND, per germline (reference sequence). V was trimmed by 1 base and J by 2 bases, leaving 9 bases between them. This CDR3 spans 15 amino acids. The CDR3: CASSIASRGNQPQHF. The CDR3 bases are TGTGCCAGTAGTATAGCGTCCAGGGGCAATCAGCCCCAGCATTTT.